This is a list of T cell receptor beta chains from one sample in a study of blood T cell repertoires in COVID-19. The protocol was immunoSEQ multiplex PCR, while the TCRdb copy is restricted to in-frame clones and leaves out a portion. Altogether 200,000 to 250,000 clones are present, 84% being singletons, with the ten largest covering approximately 18%. Source material: peripheral blood. The receptors here all came from a woman over 75 with active or convalescent COVID-19. The CDR3 runs from the conserved cysteine through the conserved F or W. The order of the fields is V gene, D gene, clone size, J gene, CDR3 DNA, CDR3 protein. D genes are given only for firm matches. Clone sizes are given selectively: once, few, many, or a class where the clone is expanded.

TRBV7-3,.,.,TRBJ2-2,TGTGCCAGCAGCCAATACCAAGTGGGAGTAGATACCGGGGAGCTGTTTTTT,CASSQYQVGVDTGELFF
TRBV25-1,.,.,TRBJ1-1,TGTGCCAGCAGCCCGACGGGGAACACTGAAGCTTTCTTT,CASSPTGNTEAFF
TRBV12-3/TRBV12-4,TRBD2,.,TRBJ2-7,TGTGCCAGCAGCCATGGGACTAGCGGGGAGTACTTC,CASSHGTSGEYF
TRBV6-5,.,.,TRBJ2-2,TGTGCCAGCAGGTCGCACGGGGGAGGGGAGCTGTTTTTT,CASRSHGGGELFF
TRBV30,TRBD1,.,TRBJ2-7,TGTGCCTGGACCCGGGACAGCTCCTACGAGCAGTACTTC,CAWTRDSSYEQYF
TRBV11-3,TRBD1,.,TRBJ2-2,TGTGCCAGCAGTTTTACAGGGGGCATCACCGGGGAGCTGTTTTTT,CASSFTGGITGELFF
TRBV28,TRBD1,.,TRBJ1-1,TGTGCCAGCAGTTCAGGACAGGGTAACACTGAAGCTTTCTTT,CASSSGQGNTEAFF
TRBV9,TRBD1,.,TRBJ1-3,TGTGCCAGCAGCGTAGAGGGGGCGTCTGGAAACACCATATATTTT,CASSVEGASGNTIYF
TRBV6-2/TRBV6-3,.,.,TRBJ2-4,TGTGCCAGCAGTTACGATTCCCGAGGGGCCAAAAACATTCAGTACTTC,CASSYDSRGAKNIQYF
TRBV19,TRBD2,.,TRBJ2-7,TGTGCCAGTCAGGGCGGGGGAATCTCCTACGAGCAGTACTTC,CASQGGGISYEQYF
TRBV6-6,TRBD2,.,TRBJ2-1,TGTGCCAGCAGTCTACCTCCTGGCGGGAGAGTCAATGAGCAGTTCTTC,CASSLPPGGRVNEQFF
TRBV10-3,.,.,TRBJ1-1,TGTGCCATCACGACAGGTAAGAAGAACACTGAAGCTTTCTTT,CAITTGKKNTEAFF
TRBV27,TRBD1,.,TRBJ2-7,TGTGCCAGCAGTCCTCTAGACAGGGAAGGCTCCTACGAGCAGTACTTC,CASSPLDREGSYEQYF
TRBV11-3,.,.,TRBJ2-1,TGTGCCAGCAGCTTCAGACACGGGGGCTACAATGAGCAGTTCTTC,CASSFRHGGYNEQFF
TRBV7-2,.,.,TRBJ1-3,TGTGCCAGCAGCCCGGGGAGGTTGAACTCTGGAAACACCATATATTTT,CASSPGRLNSGNTIYF
TRBV7-2,TRBD2,.,TRBJ2-7,TGTGCCAGCAGCCCCGGAGGTAGCGGGGGCTACGAGCAGTACTTC,CASSPGGSGGYEQYF
TRBV14,TRBD1,.,TRBJ2-6,TGTGCCAGCAGTCAGGACAGGGGGACCTTAGGTGGGGCCAACGTCCTGACTTTC,CASSQDRGTLGGANVLTF
TRBV11-3,.,.,TRBJ2-7,TGTGCCAGCAGCCCGGGGGACTCCCGCTCCTACGAGCAGTACTTC,CASSPGDSRSYEQYF
TRBV11-3,.,.,TRBJ2-3,TGTGCCAGCAGTTCCCTCACAGGGGGGAGGGAAAATACGCAGTATTTT,CASSSLTGGRENTQYF
TRBV7-2,TRBD1,.,TRBJ1-1,TGTGCCAGCAGTCGGGACAGGGCTGACACTGAAGCTTTCTTT,CASSRDRADTEAFF
TRBV6-5,.,.,TRBJ2-1,TGTGCCAGCAGTTACGACAAGCTCAATGAGCAGTTCTTC,CASSYDKLNEQFF
TRBV19,TRBD1,many,TRBJ1-5,TGTGCCAGTAGTATGGACAGGAATCAGCCCCAGCATTTT,CASSMDRNQPQHF
TRBV19,.,.,TRBJ1-4,TGTGCCACCACAGGGTCCATCAATGAAAAACTGTTTTTT,CATTGSINEKLFF
TRBV5-1,TRBD1,few,TRBJ1-2,TGCGCCAGCAGCCGGACAGGGGCCTATGGCTACACCTTC,CASSRTGAYGYTF
TRBV9,TRBD2,.,TRBJ2-2,TGTGCCAGCAGCGTAGTGGGACTACCCGGGGAGCTGTTTTTT,CASSVVGLPGELFF
TRBV24-1,TRBD2,.,TRBJ2-2,TGTGCCACCAGTGATCCGCCTGGACTAGCGGGAACCGGGGAGCTGTTTTTT,CATSDPPGLAGTGELFF
TRBV5-1,.,.,TRBJ2-5,TGCGCCAGCAGTGGAGGGGGGGCAGATCAAGAGACCCAGTACTTC,CASSGGGADQETQYF
TRBV9,TRBD1,.,TRBJ2-7,TGTGCCAGCAGCGTGCAGACAGGGGGTCATTACGAGCAGTACTTC,CASSVQTGGHYEQYF
TRBV6-2/TRBV6-3,TRBD1,.,TRBJ1-5,TGTGCCAGCAGTACGAACACAGGGGGCCGAAGCAATCAGCCCCAGCATTTT,CASSTNTGGRSNQPQHF
TRBV30,.,once,TRBJ1-5,TGTGCCTGGACTCTGGGGGGTTCCAATCAGCCCCAGCATTTT,CAWTLGGSNQPQHF
TRBV7-6,.,.,TRBJ1-1,TGTGCCAGCAGCCCCACAGGGACTGAAGCTTTCTTT,CASSPTGTEAFF
TRBV7-3,.,.,TRBJ2-5,TGTGCCAGCAGCCCCGGGCCAGGGAAGTACCAAGAGACCCAGTACTTC,CASSPGPGKYQETQYF
TRBV25-1,TRBD2,.,TRBJ2-5,TGTGCCAGCAGTGCAGGAGGGCTAGCGGGAGGTGGAGAGACCCAGTACTTC,CASSAGGLAGGGETQYF
TRBV7-2,TRBD2,.,TRBJ2-2,TGTGCCAGCAGGGCTAGCGGGGGGGCCCGAGGCACCGGGGAGCTGTTTTTT,CASRASGGARGTGELFF
TRBV5-6,.,.,TRBJ1-2,TGTGCCAGCAGCGAAGTCCAGGCTAACTATGGCTACACCTTC,CASSEVQANYGYTF
TRBV3-1/TRBV3-2,TRBD2,.,TRBJ2-1,TGTGCCAGCAGCCAGCGGGTAGCGGGAGTCGATGAGCAGTTCTTC,CASSQRVAGVDEQFF
TRBV9,.,.,TRBJ2-3,TGTGCCAGCAGCGTAGACGGGGGAAGCACAGATACGCAGTATTTT,CASSVDGGSTDTQYF
TRBV15,.,.,TRBJ1-1,TGTGCCACCAGCAGATCGACAGTCCGAACTGAAGCTTTCTTT,CATSRSTVRTEAFF
TRBV5-5,TRBD1,.,TRBJ1-4,TGTGCCAGCAGCATTGATTCCCGAGGACAGGGTGTTGGACTGTTTTTT,CASSIDSRGQGVGLFF
TRBV3-1/TRBV3-2,.,.,TRBJ1-1,TGTGCCAGCAGCCAACGGAGGGGGGGCACTGAAGCTTTCTTT,CASSQRRGGTEAFF
TRBV6-6,.,few,TRBJ2-2,TGTGCCAGCACCCAGGGGGGAATGAACACCGGGGAGCTGTTTTTT,CASTQGGMNTGELFF
TRBV9,TRBD2,.,TRBJ2-5,TGTGCCAGCAGCGTAAGCGGGGGGGCATTAGGAGGGGAGACCCAGTACTTC,CASSVSGGALGGETQYF
TRBV5-6,TRBD2,.,TRBJ2-3,TGTGCCAGCAGCTTGGAACTAGCGGGTGGGACAGATACGCAGTATTTT,CASSLELAGGTDTQYF